A selection of T cell receptor beta chains follows, all from one sample in a study of blood T cell repertoires in COVID-19. Libraries were prepared by immunoSEQ multiplex PCR; TCRdb keeps only in-frame clonotypes and omits some of them. The data contain about 100,000 clones, roughly 87% of them singletons. The source material was peripheral blood. The receptor set was obtained from a man aged 30-40 years in a cohort sampled during active COVID-19. Both conserved end residues are part of each CDR3. The D gene is left open where the match is weak. Not all rows give a size; the values are once, few, many and, for expanded clones, a class.

-	TRBJ2-5	TRBV7-8	TRBD1	CASSLSGRDSERETQYF	TGTGCCAGCAGCCTATCAGGACGGGACAGCGAAAGAGAGACCCAGTACTTC
few	TRBJ2-5	TRBV11-1	TRBD1	CASSRTGGEAETQYF	TGTGCCAGCAGCCGCACAGGGGGTGAGGCGGAGACCCAGTACTTC
many	TRBJ1-6	TRBV11-2	TRBD1	CASSSTGLSSPLHF	TGTGCCAGCAGCTCGACAGGGCTTAGCTCACCCCTCCACTTT
-	TRBJ1-2	TRBV4-1	TRBD1	CASSQEDRVNGYTF	TGCGCCAGCAGCCAAGAGGACAGGGTAAATGGCTACACCTTC
-	TRBJ2-7	TRBV5-6	-	CASSVGLAAYEQYF	TGTGCCAGCAGCGTGGGGCTCGCGGCCTACGAGCAGTACTTC
-	TRBJ2-3	TRBV19	TRBD2	CASSMSLAEPDTQYF	TGTGCCAGTAGTATGAGTCTAGCGGAACCAGATACGCAGTATTTT
few	TRBJ1-2	TRBV24-1	TRBD1	CATSQSGGGYGYTF	TGTGCCACCAGCCAATCAGGGGGCGGCTATGGCTACACCTTC
-	TRBJ1-3	TRBV2	-	CASSYVPGDTIYF	TGTGCCAGCAGTTATGTCCCCGGTGACACCATATATTTT
-	TRBJ1-4	TRBV7-2	-	CASSLGQGNEKLFF	TGTGCCAGCAGCTTAGGGCAGGGTAATGAAAAACTGTTTTTT
-	TRBJ2-7	TRBV30	-	CAWKSRDTGIGYEQYF	TGTGCCTGGAAATCCAGGGACACTGGTATTGGCTACGAGCAGTACTTC
once	TRBJ2-7	TRBV19	TRBD1	CASSTQGQSYEQYF	TGTGCCAGTAGTACCCAGGGACAGTCCTACGAGCAGTACTTC
-	TRBJ1-1	TRBV30	TRBD1	CAWRTGLATEAFF	TGTGCCTGGAGGACAGGGCTGGCCACTGAAGCTTTCTTT
-	TRBJ2-5	TRBV5-4	TRBD1	CASSSPPRTGGETQYF	TGTGCCAGCAGCTCCCCCCCCCGGACAGGGGGAGAGACCCAGTACTTC
once	TRBJ2-7	TRBV3-1/TRBV3-2	-	CASSQGALRMGYEQYF	TGTGCCAGCAGCCAGGGGGCCCTTCGCATGGGCTACGAGCAGTACTTC
-	TRBJ2-7	TRBV5-1	TRBD2	CASSFTGTSGSYEQYF	TGCGCCAGCAGCTTCACCGGGACTAGCGGTTCCTACGAGCAGTACTTC
-	TRBJ1-6	TRBV14	-	CASSQVLNRTPLHF	TGTGCCAGCAGCCAAGTACTCAACAGGACACCCCTCCACTTT
-	TRBJ1-1	TRBV18	-	CASSPPKSENTEAFF	TGTGCCAGCTCACCACCGAAATCAGAGAACACTGAAGCTTTCTTT
-	TRBJ2-2	TRBV10-3	-	CAISTGRGTNTGELFF	TGTGCCATCAGTACTGGGCGGGGAACGAACACCGGGGAGCTGTTTTTT
-	TRBJ1-1	TRBV12-2	-	CARERGFLNTEAFF	TGTGCAAGGGAGAGGGGGTTTTTGAACACTGAAGCTTTCTTT
-	TRBJ2-1	TRBV9	-	CASSPRGSGIYNEQFF	TGTGCCAGCAGCCCTCGGGGTAGCGGTATCTACAATGAGCAGTTCTTC
-	TRBJ1-4	TRBV5-1	-	CASSFGYAEKLFF	TGCGCCAGCAGCTTCGGGTATGCTGAAAAACTGTTTTTT
-	TRBJ2-7	TRBV7-8	TRBD1	CASSLGVTGASHEQYF	TGTGCCAGCAGCTTAGGCGTGACAGGGGCTTCCCACGAGCAGTACTTC
-	TRBJ1-5	TRBV19	TRBD1	CASNTPDRGNQPQHF	TGTGCCAGTAACACCCCGGACAGGGGCAATCAGCCCCAGCATTTT
-	TRBJ1-1	TRBV30	-	CAWRFQDMNTEAFF	TGTGCCTGGAGGTTTCAGGACATGAACACTGAAGCTTTCTTT
-	TRBJ1-2	TRBV4-3	TRBD1	CASSQGTGIHGYTF	TGCGCCAGCAGCCAGGGGACAGGGATCCATGGCTACACCTTC
-	TRBJ1-5	TRBV7-2	TRBD1	CASSLTGDFSQPQHF	TGTGCCAGCAGCTTAACAGGGGATTTTTCTCAGCCCCAGCATTTT
once	TRBJ1-5	TRBV5-4	-	CASSFGGNQPQHF	TGTGCCAGCAGCTTCGGGGGGAATCAGCCCCAGCATTTT
-	TRBJ2-3	TRBV7-2	-	CASALLGALSTDTQYF	TGTGCCAGCGCCCTCCTGGGGGCCTTAAGCACAGATACGCAGTATTTT
-	TRBJ2-3	TRBV5-1	-	CASSLVSFRSDTQYF	TGCGCCAGCAGCTTGGTGAGTTTCCGGTCAGATACGCAGTATTTT
-	TRBJ2-3	TRBV30	TRBD1	CAWSGGTGIQGTQYF	TGTGCCTGGAGTGGGGGGACAGGAATCCAGGGTACGCAGTATTTT
-	TRBJ2-1	TRBV4-1	TRBD2	CASSQEFRGGSYNEQFF	TGCGCCAGCAGCCAAGAGTTTCGGGGGGGTTCCTACAATGAGCAGTTCTTC